This TCR beta chain was sequenced during a study of Graves' ophthalmopathy and Graves' hyperthyroidism. Study-level findings and limits: Discriminating ophthalmopathy from stable hyperthyroidism, a 13-signature model attained a sensitivity of under 90% and a specificity of approximately 77%. The authors also found most expanded thyroid clonotypes above 0.001 frequency in blood.

V dropped 1 base and J dropped 3 bases, with 18 bases sitting between them. The germline CDR1 and CDR2 sequences are MNHEY and SVGEGT. The CDR3 spans 17 residues. This clonotype was observed many times. Its target is not known. Amplification from RNA transcripts yielded the TCR beta CDR3 regions. HTBI primers primed a first-round RT-PCR, and a second-round multiplex PCR followed. TCRdb recomputed calls from the multiplex PCR reads with MiXCR, one row per CDR3 protein. This table holds under 800,000 distinct CDR3 sequences, 20% to 25% found once. It was on clinical symptoms, serum thyroxine, TRAb, thyroid ultrasound and orbital computed tomography that diagnosis relied. Fresh peripheral blood (approximately 10 ml) yielded the PBMCs.

The sequenced sample was peripheral blood. V is TRBV6-2 or TRBV6-3 and J is TRBJ1-1, with D possibly TRBD1 on 6 matching bases. This receptor was obtained from a woman in her late teens or twenties with stable Graves' hyperthyroidism. Some clones in this sample may be carry-over from other donors' samples. CDR3 coding DNA: TGTGCCAGCAGTTACTGGTTCTTGGGGGCAGGGGACACTGAAGCTTTCTTT. This translates into CASSYWFLGAGDTEAFF.